The source of this T cell receptor (beta chain) is a study of identical twins. This clonotype occurred many times. The target antigen is unknown. TCRdb reprocessed the 5' RACE reads with MiXCR, giving one entry per CDR3 protein. The sample yields 420,000 or so distinct CDR3 sequences, under 20% seen once. The study, taken as a whole, reports: In cord blood, abundant beta clonotypes had fewer insertions; memory showed no trend. Findings depended on cross-sectional statistics rather than tracking the same donors.

Trimming left V 0 bases short and J 10 bases short, with 10 bases between. The length of the CDR3 is 13 residues. Germline V gene lookup returns CDR1 MGHRA and CDR2 YSYEKL. J is TRBJ2-1 and V is TRBV4-1, with unresolved D. The TCR comes from a man aged 45-65 years in good health. The sample taken for sequencing was naive T cells sorted from blood. The CDR3 nucleotides read TGCGCCAGCAGCCAAGATGGTAACGGGGAGCAGTTCTTC. Its protein product is CASSQDGNGEQFF.